This T cell receptor beta chain was identified during a study of early T cells in non-severe SARS-CoV-2 infection. Study in general: Sequencing used unsorted whole-blood bulk RNA, so chains lack pairing. Study findings and constraints: The matching step, a VDJdb search, favored anti-spike CD8 responses and missed private and CD4 specificities.

The CDR3 runs 14 residues. V dropped 7 bases and J dropped 3 bases, with 14 bases sitting between them. This clonotype was counted ten times or more. What it binds is unknown. The protocol attached unique molecular identifiers to individual cDNA molecules. TCRdb re-called the 5' RACE reads through MiXCR, storing one row per CDR3 protein. The sample has 60,000 to 70,000 distinct CDR3 sequences, over 4% seen once. The sequencing input was whole blood. The clonotype originates from an adult who was a healthcare worker with PCR-confirmed SARS-CoV-2 infection or an uninfected control (not recorded which). This chain connects TRBV12-3 or TRBV12-4 to TRBJ2-3; D is undetermined. The CDR3 loop is CASISLKGTDTQYF. The DNA of the CDR3 is TGTGCCAGCATCTCTCTAAAAGGGACAGATACGCAGTATTTT.